The 15 T cell receptor beta chains reported below all come from one sample, sequenced in a study of regulatory T cells in long-lasting Graves disease. Arm-PCR of CDR3 regions and iRepertoire HTBI primers were the basis on which TCR beta libraries were built. TCRdb processed the multiplex PCR reads anew with MiXCR; each CDR3 protein has one entry. The table shows a few hundred thousand distinct CDR3 sequences, with over 15% occurring only once. Noted time point: newly diagnosed GD, antithyroid drugs for less than 3 months. RNA isolated from PBMCs was used to make the TCR library. The sample was also reused in another study, on T cells in Graves' hyperthyroidism and ophthalmopathy.

The source was peripheral blood mononuclear cells (PBMCs), collected at new diagnosis, from a patient treated with antithyroid drugs. These receptors were collected from a man aged 40-49 years with Graves disease.

At least ten counts were recorded for this clonotype. The rearrangement joins TRBV30 to TRBJ2-2; D is unresolved. The germline gives CDR1 GTSNPN, CDR2 SVGIG (reference sequence). The CDR3 covers 14 residues. With 1 base removed from V and 0 bases from J, the gap between germline ends came to 6 bases. CDR3 residues: CAWSGGTNTGELFF. CDR3 DNA: TGTGCCTGGAGTGGAGGCACGAACACCGGGGAGCTGTTTTTT.

Note on this clonotype: A much larger clone differs by one base, so this may be a read error. The gene calls are TRBV12-3 or TRBV12-4 and TRBJ2-1; the D is unclear. This CDR3 is built from 14 residues. Deletions cut 3 bases from V and 5 bases from J, with 11 bases between. CDR3 nucleotides: TGTGCCAGCAGTTTTCGGCAGGTGAACAATGAGCAGTTCTTC. Protein product: CASSFRQVNNEQFF.

In regard to this clonotype: One end of the junction varies from germline; a read error may be responsible. This chain joins TRBV11-1 and TRBJ2-5, with D perhaps TRBD1 or TRBD2 (6 bases each). The CDR3 is made up of 15 amino acids. CDR1 and CDR2 from the germline V gene are SGHAT and FQDESV (reference sequence). CDR3 amino acids: CASSHGGPDGETQYF. In DNA, the CDR3 is TGCGCCAGCAGCCATGGGGGGCCCGATGGGGAGACCCAGTACTTC.

This clonotype was counted many times. The CDR3 spells CASYPKAAMNTEAFF. For the CDR3, the DNA is TGTGCCTCCTACCCAAAGGCGGCCATGAACACTGAAGCTTTCTTT. The chain combines TRBV6-1 with TRBJ1-1; D not resolved. The ends were cut back, 11 bases at V and 0 bases at J, with 19 bases in the middle. The CDR3 is made up of 15 amino acids. Germline V lookup: CDR1 MNHNS, CDR2 SASEGT.

This clonotype showed up many times. This chain uses TRBV18 with TRBJ1-4; TRBD1 is a possible D gene (5 bases). CDR3 length: 13 amino acids. The germline gives CDR1 KGHSH, CDR2 LQKENI. V was clipped by 2 bases and J by 13 bases, with 14 bases between them. CDR3 DNA: TGTGCCAGCTCACCAGGACACCTCTGGGGACTGTTTTTT. This gives the protein CASSPGHLWGLFF.

Notes on this clonotype: Possible read error: a much larger clone is one base away. The rearrangement joins TRBV7-9 to TRBJ1-1; 9 bases match TRBD1. The germline V gene has CDR1 SEHNR and CDR2 FQNEAQ (reference sequence). The trim removed 3 bases at V and 3 bases at J, leaving 2 bases unmatched. The CDR3 has 14 residues. CDR3 coding DNA: TGTGCCAGCAGCTTTGGGACAGGGCACACTGAAGCTTTCTTT. Translated: CASSFGTGHTEAFF. The full variable domain, completed using reference TRBV7-9 and TRBJ1-1, is DTGVSQNPRHKITKRGQNVTFRCDPISEHNRLYWYRQTLGQGPEFLTYFQNEAQLEKSRLLSDRFSAERPKGSFSTLEIQRTEQGDSAMYLCASSFGTGHTEAFFGQGTRLTVV.

This clonotype was seen at least ten times. The CDR3 here is CASSQGAVLGQPQHF. CDR3 nucleotides: TGTGCCAGCAGCCAAGGGGCAGTGCTAGGTCAGCCCCAGCATTTT. The gene calls are TRBV3-1 and TRBJ1-5; D remains ambiguous. There are 15 residues in the CDR3. CDR1 LGHDT and CDR2 YNNKEL come from the germline V gene (reference sequence). Trimming cost V 1 base and J 6 bases, with 13 bases left between them.

This clonotype was picked up many times. V is TRBV12-3 or TRBV12-4 and J is TRBJ2-3, with a weak D call TRBD2 (7 bases). V was pared by 4 bases and J by 3 bases, with 20 bases between. The CDR3 has 17 residues. The CDR3 region is CASSSGAGAGGTDTQYF. In DNA form, the CDR3 reads TGTGCCAGCAGTTCGGGGGCGGGGGCCGGGGGGACAGATACGCAGTATTTT.

This clonotype has more than one count but fewer than ten. V and J are TRBV20-1 and TRBJ1-2; 7 positions match TRBD1. Trimming removed 2 bases from V and 3 bases from J; junction bases left unmatched: 12. There are 16 residues in the CDR3. Germline V lookup: CDR1 DFQATT, CDR2 SNEGSKA (reference sequence). CDR3 in amino acids: CSARKTGPPEYYGYTF. For the CDR3, the DNA is TGCAGTGCTAGAAAGACAGGGCCCCCCGAATACTATGGCTACACCTTC.

This clonotype was detected a few times. The chain has TRBV12-5 and TRBJ2-7; TRBD1 matches at 7 bases. V shed 0 bases and J 3 bases; nucleotides not matched to a gene: 5. The length of the CDR3 is 15 residues. From germline, CDR1 is LGHNT and CDR2 FRNRAP. The CDR3 sequence: CASGLVRGQHYEQYF. The CDR3 coding sequence is TGTGCTAGTGGTTTGGTAAGGGGACAGCACTACGAGCAGTACTTC.

Comments on this clonotype: A much larger clone lies a single base off, so this may be a read error. The chain couples TRBV6-5 to TRBJ2-1, with D unclear. The CDR3 is 13 residues long. Trimming stripped 8 bases from V and 5 bases from J, with 13 bases between. Germline lookup yields CDR1 MNHEY and CDR2 SVGAGI. The CDR3 DNA sequence: TGTGCCAGCGGTTTGCACACCGACAATGAGCAGTTCTTC. It specifies CASGLHTDNEQFF.

This clonotype was counted once. The gene calls are TRBV27 and TRBJ2-1, with D uncertain. Trimming cost V 6 bases and J 0 bases, with 12 bases left between them. This CDR3 has 15 residues. The germline V gene has CDR1 MNHEY and CDR2 SMNVEV (reference sequence). CDR3 nucleotides: TGTGCCAGCAGCCCGGGCCAGAGCTCCTACAATGAGCAGTTCTTC. Amino acids: CASSPGQSSYNEQFF.

This clonotype was observed at least ten times. The chain joins TRBV18 to TRBJ2-5; weak D call: TRBD2 (5 bases). The germline CDR1 and CDR2 sequences are KGHSH and LQKENI. The CDR3 loop spans 14 amino acids. V lost 3 bases to trimming and J lost 2 bases, with 10 bases between them. CDR3 protein: CASSPGIEQETQYF. The CDR3 DNA follows: TGTGCCAGCTCACCCGGGATTGAACAAGAGACCCAGTACTTC.

This clonotype came up many times. The chain carries TRBV28 and TRBJ1-5; 8 nucleotides line up with TRBD1. Losses at the gene ends were 2 bases for V and 7 bases for J; bases not matched to a gene: 7. Germline CDR1 MDHEN, CDR2 SYDVKM. The CDR3 length is 15 residues. The CDR3: CASSLPGQGGQPQHF. CDR3 DNA: TGTGCCAGCAGTTTACCAGGACAGGGCGGACAGCCCCAGCATTTT.

This clonotype was seen many times. The chain joins TRBV2 to TRBJ2-7; no firm D call. CDR3 size: 14 residues. V was cut by 1 base and J by 5 bases, with 12 bases left in between. Germline CDR1 and CDR2: SNHLY and FYNNEI. The CDR3 region has the DNA TGTGCCAGCAGTGAAGAGGCTCGAGGTGACGAGCAGTACTTC. Its translation: CASSEEARGDEQYF.